The text below deals with one T cell receptor (beta chain). Its antigen is still unknown. Within one base of it there is no much larger clone, and no base qualities were kept. Each collaborating institution followed its own protocols to collect whole blood in K2EDTA tubes. Collaborator samples were shipped for TCRbeta analysis as frozen whole blood, isolated PBMCs, or DNA extracted from either sample type. The immunoSEQ Assay, a bias-controlled multiplex PCR, was used to amplify TCRbeta CDR3 regions from genomic DNA. In the source study's methods: Within the assay, amplification of reference gene primers was used to estimate how many nucleated cells each sample contained. Sequence reads were collapsed and filtered to measure the absolute abundance of every unique TCRbeta CDR3 rearrangement. For each sample, productive Simpson clonality was calculated as the square root of Simpson's diversity index across productive rearrangements. TCRdb stores this immuneACCESS table with in-frame sequences only. Part of the clones is absent; in the studies checked, under half of the shortfall reflects unresolved V genes, and no reason is known for the rest. That table furnishes V, J and clone size, whereas the DNA furnished D and trimming. This sample has some 320,000 clones in its table, and almost 85% of those were observed once. The ten largest clones capture roughly 7.8% of the sample.

The source of the sample is a study of blood T cell repertoires in COVID-19 (dated by TCRdb to 2019 to 2021). In the study overall: Samples from collaborators originated in the United States, Italy and Spain and spanned both the acute and convalescent phases of COVID-19. The material from the prospective study consisted of cDNA or gDNA derived from T cells, B-cell-depleted T cells, or PBMCs. The dataset comprised deeply sampled blood TCRbeta repertoires from subjects exposed to, actively infected with, or recovered from COVID-19. Nearly every sample came with metadata listing a de-identified subject ID, COVID-19 status, age in years and sex. Samples were obtained from the ongoing ImmuneRACE study (first 160 participants) and from 950 to 1,500 subjects provided by 6 global collaborators. Where available, HLA class I and class II types were taken from metadata supplied by the sample provider and were not determined by assay-based typing. The repertoires were released in a freely available public database meant as a resource for research on the immune response to SARS-CoV-2. Paper-wide results and their limitations: The quantity of clinical and demographic metadata differed by source and by participant and was supplied without curation.

Specimen: peripheral blood. This receptor was identified in a human donor in a cohort sampled during active COVID-19.

CDR3 region: CASRPLIGQNTEAFF. The DNA sequence is given as TGTGCCAGCAGGCCCCTCATCGGACAGAACACTGAAGCTTTCTTT. The V gene is TRBV6-5 and the J gene is TRBJ1-1, and the D gene may be TRBD1, 5 bases matching. V sheds 6 bases and J sheds 1 base, leaving 15 bases between their ends. Reading the germline V gene gives CDR1 MNHEY and CDR2 SVGAGI. The CDR3, cysteine through phenylalanine, is 15 amino acids long. Of all the DNA, just the CDR3 is kept, 45 bases in frame from base 1.